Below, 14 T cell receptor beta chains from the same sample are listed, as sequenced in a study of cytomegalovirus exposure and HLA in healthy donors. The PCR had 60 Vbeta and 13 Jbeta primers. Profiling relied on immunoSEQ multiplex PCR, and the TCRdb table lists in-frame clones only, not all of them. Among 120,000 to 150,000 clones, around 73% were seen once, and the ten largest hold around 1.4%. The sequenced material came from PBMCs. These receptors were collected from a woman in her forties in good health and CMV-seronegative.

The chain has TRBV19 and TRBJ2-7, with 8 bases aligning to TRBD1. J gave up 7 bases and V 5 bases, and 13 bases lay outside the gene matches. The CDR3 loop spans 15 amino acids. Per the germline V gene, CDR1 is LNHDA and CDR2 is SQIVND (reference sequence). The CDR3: CASSPQGAILREQYF. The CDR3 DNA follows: TGTGCCAGTAGTCCCCAGGGGGCTATCCTCCGAGAGCAGTACTTC.

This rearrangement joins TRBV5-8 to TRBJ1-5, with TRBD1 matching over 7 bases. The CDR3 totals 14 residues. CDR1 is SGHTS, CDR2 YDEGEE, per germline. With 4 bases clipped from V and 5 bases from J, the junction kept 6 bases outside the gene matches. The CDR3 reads CASSRQGLDQPQHF. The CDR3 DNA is TGTGCCAGCAGCCGACAGGGCTTGGATCAGCCCCAGCATTTT.

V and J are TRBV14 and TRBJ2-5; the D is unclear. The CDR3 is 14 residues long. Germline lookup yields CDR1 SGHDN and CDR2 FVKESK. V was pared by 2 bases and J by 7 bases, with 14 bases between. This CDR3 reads CASSQSISHRTQYF. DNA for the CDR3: TGTGCCAGCAGCCAATCCATATCCCATAGGACCCAGTACTTC.

The CDR3 sequence is CASSSNIRGSPLHF. CDR3 coding DNA: TGTGCCAGCAGCTCGAACATCCGGGGATCACCCCTCCACTTT. The chain is built from TRBV7-8 and TRBJ1-6; no definite D call. Per germline, CDR1 SGHVS and CDR2 FQNEAQ. The V end lost 4 bases, the J end lost 10 bases, and 14 bases lay between the germline ends. There are 14 residues in the CDR3.

The CDR3 nucleotides read TGTGCCAGCAAAACAAGGGGGTCCTCCTACAATGAGCAGTTCTTC. Translation: CASKTRGSSYNEQFF. The chain has TRBV6-6 and TRBJ2-1; D possibly corresponds to TRBD1 (6 bases). The germline V gene encodes CDR1 MNHNY and CDR2 SVGAGI (reference sequence). CDR3 length equals 15 residues. V was cut by 7 bases and J by 0 bases, with 13 bases left in between.

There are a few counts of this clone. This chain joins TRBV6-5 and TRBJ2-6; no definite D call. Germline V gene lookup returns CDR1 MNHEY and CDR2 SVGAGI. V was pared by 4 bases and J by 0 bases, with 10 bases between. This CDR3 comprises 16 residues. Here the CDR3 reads CASSFLRNSGANVLTF. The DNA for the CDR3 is TGTGCCAGCAGTTTTTTGAGAAACTCTGGGGCCAACGTCCTGACTTTC.

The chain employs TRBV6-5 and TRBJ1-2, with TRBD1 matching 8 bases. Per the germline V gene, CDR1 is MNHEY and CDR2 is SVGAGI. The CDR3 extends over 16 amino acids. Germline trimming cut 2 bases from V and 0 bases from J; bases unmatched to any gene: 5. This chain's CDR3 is CASSYLTTGANYGYTF. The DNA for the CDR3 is TGTGCCAGCAGTTACCTTACGACAGGGGCTAACTATGGCTACACCTTC.

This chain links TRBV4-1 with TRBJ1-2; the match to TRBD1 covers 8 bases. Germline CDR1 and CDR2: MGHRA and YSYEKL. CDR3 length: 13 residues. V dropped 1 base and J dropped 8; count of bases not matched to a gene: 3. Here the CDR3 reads CASSQAGQGGYTF. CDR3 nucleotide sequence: TGCGCCAGCAGCCAAGCCGGACAGGGCGGCTACACCTTC.

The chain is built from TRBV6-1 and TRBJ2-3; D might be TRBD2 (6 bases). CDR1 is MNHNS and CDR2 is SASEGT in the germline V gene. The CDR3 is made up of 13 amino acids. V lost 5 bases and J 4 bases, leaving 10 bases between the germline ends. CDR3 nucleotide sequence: TGTGCCAGCAGTCGGGAGAGGGCAGATACGCAGTATTTT. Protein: CASSRERADTQYF.

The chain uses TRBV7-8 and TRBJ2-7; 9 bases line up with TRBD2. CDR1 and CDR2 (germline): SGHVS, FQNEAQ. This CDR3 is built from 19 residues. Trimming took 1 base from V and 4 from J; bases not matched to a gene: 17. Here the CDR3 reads CASSLGGVAGGISGYEQYF. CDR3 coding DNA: TGTGCCAGCAGCTTAGGGGGAGTGGCGGGGGGGATCTCTGGGTACGAGCAGTACTTC.

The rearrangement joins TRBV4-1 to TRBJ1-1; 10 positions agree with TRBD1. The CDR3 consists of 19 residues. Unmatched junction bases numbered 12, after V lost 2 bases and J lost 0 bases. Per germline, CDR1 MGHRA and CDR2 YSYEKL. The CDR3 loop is CASSQPGTGEWAMNTEAFF. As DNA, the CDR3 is TGCGCCAGCAGCCAACCCGGGACAGGGGAATGGGCGATGAACACTGAAGCTTTCTTT.

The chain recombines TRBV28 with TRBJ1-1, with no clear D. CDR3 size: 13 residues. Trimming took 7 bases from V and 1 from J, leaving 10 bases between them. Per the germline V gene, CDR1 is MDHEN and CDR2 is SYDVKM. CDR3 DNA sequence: TGTGCCAGCATTCGCGGAGGGAACACTGAAGCTTTCTTT. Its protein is CASIRGGNTEAFF.

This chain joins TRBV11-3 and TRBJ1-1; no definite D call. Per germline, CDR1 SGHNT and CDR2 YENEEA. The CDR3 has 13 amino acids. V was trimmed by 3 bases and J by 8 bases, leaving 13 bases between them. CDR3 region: CASSFFVTGEAFF. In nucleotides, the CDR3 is TGTGCCAGCAGCTTTTTCGTAACGGGGGAAGCTTTCTTT.

The CDR3 bases are TGCGCCAGCAGCCAAGATTTTTCAGGCATGAACACTGAAGCTTTCTTT. Residues: CASSQDFSGMNTEAFF. J is TRBJ1-1 and V is TRBV4-1; D unclear. CDR1 and CDR2 from the germline V gene are MGHRA and YSYEKL. This CDR3 is built from 16 residues. V was clipped by 0 bases and J by 0 bases, with 11 bases between them.